These 15 T cell receptor beta chains were sequenced from one sample in a study of identical twins. MiXCR, run by TCRdb on the 5' RACE reads, gives a single entry per CDR3 protein. The sample consists of 690,000 or so distinct CDR3 sequences, over 8.5% of them appearing once. The same specimen was also included in a second study, on yellow fever vaccine responses in identical twins.

Material: PBMCs. The receptors stem from a woman between 18 and 29 years old in good health.

The chain combines TRBV5-6 with TRBJ2-1; 11 bases are shared with TRBD2. The germline V gene has CDR1 SGHDT and CDR2 YYEEEE. CDR3 size: 17 residues. After removal of 4 bases from V and 6 bases from J, the junction contained 12 bases not matched to a gene. The CDR3, as DNA: TGTGCCAGCAGCGGACTTAGCGGGAGGGCCGAGGTCAATGAGCAGTTCTTC. Residues: CASSGLSGRAEVNEQFF. The entire variable domain, with the rest obtained from reference TRBV5-6 and TRBJ2-1, is as follows: DAGVTQSPTHLIKTRGQQVTLRCSPKSGHDTVSWYQQALGQGPQFIFQYYEEEERQRGNFPDRFSGHQFPNYSSELNVNALLLGDSALYLCASSGLSGRAEVNEQFFGPGTRLTVL.

With regard to this clonotype: Germline is not matched at one junction end, which may reflect a read error. This rearrangement joins TRBV12-3 or TRBV12-4 to TRBJ2-7; perhaps TRBD1 as D (5 bases). CDR3 length equals 18 residues. CDR3 residues: CACSSETGRTGRGYEQYF. The CDR3 DNA reads as TGTGCCTGCAGTTCTGAGACTGGACGGACCGGTAGGGGCTACGAGCAGTACTTC.

This clonotype was detected only a few times. The genes are TRBV11-2 and TRBJ1-1; 11 bases agree with TRBD1. The V and J ends lost 4 bases and 6 bases, in that order; junction bases with no gene match: 10. This CDR3 has 16 residues. CDR1 is SGHAT, CDR2 FQNNGV, per germline. This CDR3 reads CASSSGTGGLRAEAFF. Written as DNA, the CDR3 is TGTGCCAGCAGCTCCGGGACAGGGGGATTGAGAGCTGAAGCTTTCTTT.

This clonotype was counted ten times or more. V and J are TRBV5-1 and TRBJ2-1; maybe TRBD1 (6 bases). The germline V and J ends were trimmed by 5 bases and 2 bases, with 11 bases remaining between them. CDR1 and CDR2 from the germline V gene are SGHRS and YFSETQ. The CDR3 runs to 14 residues. The CDR3 DNA reads TGCGCCAGCAGGATGGGGGCGACCTACAATGAGCAGTTCTTC. It yields the protein CASRMGATYNEQFF.

V usage is TRBV27 and J usage is TRBJ2-7; perhaps TRBD1 as D (5 bases). The V gene lost 5 bases and the J gene lost 6 bases, with 11 bases spanning the gap. The CDR3 totals 12 residues. CDR1 and CDR2 (germline): MNHEY, SMNVEV (reference sequence). CDR3 bases: TGTGCCAGCAGTACTTCAGGGCTCGAGCAGTACTTC. This codes for CASSTSGLEQYF.

This clonotype was observed a few times. V is TRBV20-1 and J is TRBJ2-1; the D is unclear. Trimming removed 0 bases at V and 4 bases at J, with 10 bases between. The CDR3 loop spans 14 amino acids. Germline V gene data show CDR1 as DFQATT and CDR2 as SNEGSKA (reference sequence). The CDR3 loop reads CSARDGQKYNEQFF. The CDR3 nucleotides read TGCAGTGCTAGAGATGGGCAGAAATACAATGAGCAGTTCTTC.

The CDR3 region has the DNA TGTGCCAGCAGCTCCTCCAGGGGCGTCGGGGAGCTGTTTTTT. It codes for CASSSSRGVGELFF. V gene TRBV13 combines with J gene TRBJ2-2, with D perhaps matching TRBD1 (6 bases). This CDR3 is 14 amino acids long. Looked up from germline, CDR1 is PRHDT and CDR2 is FYEKMQ (reference sequence). Deletions cut 4 bases from V and 7 bases from J, with 13 bases between.

This clonotype was seen ten or more times. J is TRBJ1-5 and V is TRBV10-3, with a weak D call TRBD1 (6 bases). The CDR3 is made up of 14 amino acids. The V and J ends lost 4 bases and 4 bases respectively, with 11 bases between them. Looked up from germline, CDR1 is ENHRY and CDR2 is SYGVKD. CDR3 in amino acids: CAISAARGNQPQHF. DNA for the CDR3: TGTGCCATCAGTGCGGCCAGGGGAAATCAGCCCCAGCATTTT.

This clonotype was detected ten times or more. This chain joins TRBV29-1 and TRBJ2-1; a possible D gene is TRBD2 (5 bases). Deletions cut 5 bases from V and 4 bases from J, with 21 bases between. There are 16 residues in the CDR3. Germline V lookup: CDR1 SQVTM, CDR2 ANQGSEA. This CDR3 is CSVRASREFRYNEQFF. The DNA of the CDR3 is TGCAGCGTTAGGGCCAGCCGGGAATTCCGGTACAATGAGCAGTTCTTC.

This clonotype occurred a few times. V gene TRBV18 combines with J gene TRBJ1-5; D gene unclear. V dropped 3 bases and J dropped 8 bases, with 14 bases sitting between them. The germline V gene encodes CDR1 KGHSH and CDR2 LQKENI. The CDR3 extends over 14 amino acids. CDR3 nucleotides: TGTGCCAGCTCACCTACTGGGTGGGGTGAGCCCCAGCATTTT. Translating it yields CASSPTGWGEPQHF. The whole variable domain, remainder taken from reference TRBV18 and TRBJ1-5, is NAGVMQNPRHLVRRRGQEARLRCSPMKGHSHVYWYRQLPEEGLKFMVYLQKENIIDESGMPKERFSAEFPKEGPSILRIQQVVRGDSAAYFCASSPTGWGEPQHFGDGTRLSIL.

This clonotype was found a few times. The chain employs TRBV10-3 and TRBJ2-1, with 14 bases fitting TRBD2. The J segment lost 10 bases and the V segment lost 5 bases, leaving 7 bases of the junction unmatched. The V gene's germline CDR1 is ENHRY and CDR2 SYGVKD. The CDR3 consists of 15 residues. Here the CDR3 reads CAISRGLAGAGEQFF. CDR3 nucleotides: TGTGCCATCAGTAGGGGACTAGCGGGAGCGGGAGAGCAGTTCTTC.

This clonotype was seen many times. J is TRBJ2-3 and V is TRBV7-4; D gene unclear. Germline V lookup: CDR1 SGHVT, CDR2 SQSDAQ. CDR3 length: 15 residues. Deletions cut 7 bases from V and 5 bases from J, with 19 bases between. The CDR3 nucleotides read TGTGCCAGCACCTTTGACCCAAATTCCAGAGATACGCAGTATTTT. Its translation: CASTFDPNSRDTQYF. Together with reference TRBV7-4 and TRBJ2-3, the CDR3 gives the full variable domain: GAGVSQSPRYKVAKRGRDVALRCDSISGHVTLYWYRQTLGQGSEVLTYSQSDAQRDKSGRPSGRFSAERPERSVSTLKIQRTEQGDSAVYLCASTFDPNSRDTQYFGPGTRLTVL.

This clonotype has ten or more counts. The chain employs TRBV20-1 and TRBJ2-2; D ambiguous. Germline CDR1 is DFQATT and CDR2 is SNEGSKA (reference sequence). This CDR3 is 15 amino acids long. With 1 base removed from V and 0 bases from J, the gap between germline ends came to 9 bases. The CDR3 protein is CSARGLITNTGELFF. The CDR3 DNA reads TGCAGTGCTAGAGGCCTAATTACGAACACCGGGGAGCTGTTTTTT.

V and J are TRBV7-2 and TRBJ2-4; 7 positions match TRBD2. The J segment lost 7 bases and the V segment lost 4 bases, leaving 10 bases of the junction unmatched. CDR3 length: 15 amino acids. From germline, CDR1 is SGHTA and CDR2 FQGNSA. CDR3 residues: CASSSREAVRNIQYF. CDR3 sequence (DNA): TGTGCCAGCAGCTCACGGGAGGCCGTAAGGAACATTCAGTACTTC.

This clonotype has a count of ten or more. This sequence joins TRBV20-1 and TRBJ2-2; D unresolved. This CDR3 is built from 13 residues. The V gene lost 1 base and the J gene lost 1 base, with 4 bases spanning the gap. CDR1 DFQATT and CDR2 SNEGSKA come from the germline V gene (reference sequence). Here the CDR3 DNA reads TGCAGTGCTAGAGGAGGGAACACCGGGGAGCTGTTTTTT. This translates into CSARGGNTGELFF.